This entry features one T cell receptor beta chain sequence. Its antigen target is currently unknown. There are no base qualities to consult, and no much larger clone falls within one base. The sample originates from a study of OX40 agonist ivuxolimab in advanced cancers. In terms of the full investigation: Ivuxolimab, which targeted the costimulatory receptor OX40 (CD134), was an agonistic, fully human IgG2 monoclonal antibody. Intravenous ivuxolimab was administered to patients every 2 weeks at six dose levels: 0.01, 0.1, 0.3, 1.5, 3 and 10 mg/kg. Of the approximately 53 patients in dose escalation, approximately 20 had hepatocellular carcinoma, some 15 had melanoma, 9 had renal cell carcinoma and 9 had head and neck cancer. In the dose-escalation cohort, roughly 80% of patients were male, and the mean age was around 60 years, with a range of 23 to 79. Prior anti-PD-1, anti-PD-L1 or anti-CTLA-4 therapy was permitted, and approximately 40% of dose-escalation patients had received checkpoint inhibitors. Partial responses occurred in three dose-escalation patients, of whom one had hepatocellular carcinoma and two had cutaneous melanoma. Peripheral TCRbeta sequencing aimed to test whether ivuxolimab altered TCR sequence diversity and caused clonal T-cell expansion. The paper covers the monotherapy dose-escalation part of the phase I ivuxolimab trial, which included N of about 51 patients. The paper's findings and limits, for the study overall: Partial responders in the 0.1-3.0 mg/kg groups had among the lowest normalized peripheral clonal expansion, especially among CD8+ T cells. Low levels of normalized T-cell clonal expansion were also shown by some nonresponding patients. On average, CD8+ T cells showed more expanded clones than CD4+ T cells after ivuxolimab. At doses from 0.1 to 3.0 mg/kg, clonal expansion was seen in both CD4+ and CD8+ blood T cells between baseline and week 6. The antigen specificity of the clonally expanded peripheral T cells was not determined.

The CDR3 numbers 14 residues from cysteine through phenylalanine. Just the 42-base CDR3 DNA is kept, in frame starting at base 1. V loses 2 bases of germline sequence and J loses 0 bases, and the interval between the two ends is 7 bases. Based on the germline V gene, the CDR1 and CDR2 sequences are KGHSH and LQKENI. To sequence the TCRbeta CDR3 region, genomic DNA was isolated from the sorted cells. The immunoSEQ Assay was used to sequence the TCRbeta CDR3 regions. TCRdb provides this immuneACCESS table in a form limited to in-frame rearrangements. Some clones are lacking; in checked studies, under half of them reflect an unresolved V gene, and why the rest are absent is not known. The sample table records tens of thousands of clones; about 88% of these occur just once. The ten biggest clones cover 0.3% to 0.45% of the sample. The trial excluded patients who had a history of autoimmune disease or were on systemic immunosuppression. In every dose cohort, peripheral blood was drawn for TCR sequencing at baseline, cycle 4 day 1, and cycle 7 day 1. Samples came from an open-label, multicenter, first-in-human phase I dose-escalation trial of ivuxolimab. The trial enrolled adults with locally advanced or metastatic head and neck squamous cell, hepatocellular, melanoma or renal cell carcinoma. Before TCR sequencing, CD4+ T cells and CD8+ T cells were sorted from peripheral blood as separate populations.

Material: CD4+ or CD8+ T cells sorted from blood, obtained in a trial of the OX40 agonist ivuxolimab. The chain was built from TRBV18 and TRBJ1-2; the D gene identity is not certain. The TCR comes from an adult with an advanced solid tumor such as melanoma, head and neck, liver or kidney cancer. The DNA sequence follows: TGTGCCAGCTCACCAGGAGACACTAACTATGGCTACACCTTC. Translated, this is CASSPGDTNYGYTF.